This T cell receptor beta chain was captured in a study of T cell repertoires in cytomegalovirus infection. Turning to the study itself: Public signatures in TCR beta pointed to CMV infection and matching HLA type.

Study-wide results and limits: CMV carriers with the relevant HLA were identified by cumulative public TCR beta family frequency. There were HLA-C-restricted CMV-specific TCR beta clonotypes dominating the ex vivo response.

MiXCR, applied by TCRdb to the reads, yields one record per CDR3 protein. The sample includes about 260,000 distinct CDR3 sequences, 9.1% of them seen just once. The V segment lost 6 bases and the J segment 3 bases; nucleotides outside the gene matches: 6. The CDR3 totals 14 residues. Germline V gene data show CDR1 as MNHNY and CDR2 as SVGAGI (reference sequence). This clonotype was picked up a small number of times. Its antigen remains unknown. V gene TRBV6-6 combines with J gene TRBJ2-7, with 9 positions matching TRBD1. Sequencing input: PBMCs. This TCR derives from a human donor in good health (CMV status not recorded). Some clones in this sample may be carry-over from other donors' samples. CDR3 nucleotide sequence: TGTGCCAGCAGCCTCCGGGACAGGGACTACGAGCAGTACTTC. It encodes CASSLRDRDYEQYF.